The subject of this entry is one T cell receptor beta chain. The record originates from a study of T cell changes during pregnancy in multiple sclerosis. This CDR3 is 15 amino acids long. Trimming at V came to 6 bases and at J to 4 bases, leaving 9 bases not matched to a gene. CDR1 and CDR2 (germline): KGHSH, LQKENI. Sequencing was performed with immunoSEQ multiplex PCR; in TCRdb, only in-frame clones are kept and a portion is missing. The sample shows 60,000 to 90,000 clones, roughly 91% of them seen only once. The material sequenced was peripheral blood, taken after pregnancy. The chain is built from TRBV18 and TRBJ2-7; 10 bases map to TRBD1. This receptor was obtained from a female donor in good health, enrolled as a control in a pregnancy study. CDR3 bases: TGTGCCAGCTCGCTACCCGGGACAGGGGTTTACGAGCAGTACTTC. Amino acids: CASSLPGTGVYEQYF.